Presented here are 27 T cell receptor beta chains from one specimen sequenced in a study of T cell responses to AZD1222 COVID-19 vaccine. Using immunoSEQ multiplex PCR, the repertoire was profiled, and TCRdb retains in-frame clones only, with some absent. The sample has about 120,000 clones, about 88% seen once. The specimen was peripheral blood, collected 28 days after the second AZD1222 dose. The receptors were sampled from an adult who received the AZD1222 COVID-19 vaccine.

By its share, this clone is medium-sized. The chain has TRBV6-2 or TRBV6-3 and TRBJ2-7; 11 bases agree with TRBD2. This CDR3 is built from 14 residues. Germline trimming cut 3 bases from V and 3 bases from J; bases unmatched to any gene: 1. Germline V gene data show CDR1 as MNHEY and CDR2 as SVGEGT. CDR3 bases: TGTGCCAGCAGTTATGGGACTAGCGGCTACGAGCAGTACTTC. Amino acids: CASSYGTSGYEQYF.

In nucleotides, the CDR3 is TGTGCCAGCAGCCTCGACAGGGGAATTGAAGCTTTCTTT. It codes for CASSLDRGIEAFF. The chain joins TRBV11-1 to TRBJ1-1, with TRBD1 matching 8 bases. Germline V lookup: CDR1 SGHAT, CDR2 FQDESV (reference sequence). CDR3 length equals 13 residues. V lost 5 bases and J lost 7; bases outside the gene matches: 6. The full variable domain, in which reference TRBV11-1 and TRBJ1-1 provide the parts outside the CDR3, is EAEVAQSPRYKITEKSQAVAFWCDPISGHATLYWYRQILGQGPELLVQFQDESVVDDSQLPKDRFSAERLKGVDSTLKIQPAELGDSAMYLCASSLDRGIEAFFGQGTRLTVV.

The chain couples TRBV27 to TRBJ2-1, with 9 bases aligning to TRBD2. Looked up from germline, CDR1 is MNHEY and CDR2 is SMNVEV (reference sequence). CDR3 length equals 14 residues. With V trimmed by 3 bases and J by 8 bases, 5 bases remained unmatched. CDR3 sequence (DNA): TGTGCCAGCAGTTTGGCGGGGGGGCGCGATGAGCAGTTCTTC. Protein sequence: CASSLAGGRDEQFF.

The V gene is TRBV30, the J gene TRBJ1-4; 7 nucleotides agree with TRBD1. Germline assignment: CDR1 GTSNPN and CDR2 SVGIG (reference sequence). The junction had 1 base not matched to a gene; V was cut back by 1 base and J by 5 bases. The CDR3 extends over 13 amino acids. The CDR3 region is CAWSGTGNEKLFF. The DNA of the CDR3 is TGTGCCTGGAGTGGGACAGGAAATGAAAAACTGTTTTTT.

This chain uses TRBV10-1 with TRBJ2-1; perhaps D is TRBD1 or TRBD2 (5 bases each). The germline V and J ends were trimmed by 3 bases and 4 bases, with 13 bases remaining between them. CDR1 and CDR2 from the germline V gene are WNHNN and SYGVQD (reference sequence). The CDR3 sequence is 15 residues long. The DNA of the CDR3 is TGCGCCAGCAGTGACCCTCGGGGCCAATACAATGAGCAGTTCTTC. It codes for CASSDPRGQYNEQFF.

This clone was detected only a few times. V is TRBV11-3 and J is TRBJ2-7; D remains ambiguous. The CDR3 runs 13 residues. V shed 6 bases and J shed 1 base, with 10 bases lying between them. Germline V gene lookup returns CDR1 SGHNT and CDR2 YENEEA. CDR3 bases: TGTGCCAGCAGTACGTCCGGGTCCTACGAGCAGTACTTC. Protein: CASSTSGSYEQYF. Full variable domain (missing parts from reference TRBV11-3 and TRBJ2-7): EAGVVQSPRYKIIEKKQPVAFWCNPISGHNTLYWYLQNLGQGPELLIRYENEEAVDDSQLPKDRFSAERLKGVDSTLKIQPAELGDSAVYLCASSTSGSYEQYFGPGTRLTVT.

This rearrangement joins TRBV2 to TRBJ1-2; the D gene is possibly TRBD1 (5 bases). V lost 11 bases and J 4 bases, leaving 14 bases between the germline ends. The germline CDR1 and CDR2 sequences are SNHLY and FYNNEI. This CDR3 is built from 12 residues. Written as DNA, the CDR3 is TGTGCCTCCTCTCAGGACATCTATGGCTACACCTTC. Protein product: CASSQDIYGYTF. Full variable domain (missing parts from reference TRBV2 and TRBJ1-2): EPEVTQTPSHQVTQMGQEVILRCVPISNHLYFYWYRQILGQKVEFLVSFYNNEISEKSEIFDDQFSVERPDGSNFTLKIRSTKLEDSAMYFCASSQDIYGYTFGSGTRLTVV.

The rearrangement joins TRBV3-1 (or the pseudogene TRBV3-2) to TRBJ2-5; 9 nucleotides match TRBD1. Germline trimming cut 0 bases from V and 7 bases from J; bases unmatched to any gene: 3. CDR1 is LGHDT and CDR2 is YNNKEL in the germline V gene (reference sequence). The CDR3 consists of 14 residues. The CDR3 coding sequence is TGTGCCAGCAGCCAAGACCGGACAGGGGTGACCCAGTACTTC. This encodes CASSQDRTGVTQYF.

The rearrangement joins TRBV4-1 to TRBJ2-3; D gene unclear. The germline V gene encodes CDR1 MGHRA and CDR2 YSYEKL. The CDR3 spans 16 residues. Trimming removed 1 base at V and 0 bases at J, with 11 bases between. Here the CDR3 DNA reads TGCGCCAGCAGCCAAGCGGACGGTTCTAGCACAGATACGCAGTATTTT. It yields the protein CASSQADGSSTDTQYF.

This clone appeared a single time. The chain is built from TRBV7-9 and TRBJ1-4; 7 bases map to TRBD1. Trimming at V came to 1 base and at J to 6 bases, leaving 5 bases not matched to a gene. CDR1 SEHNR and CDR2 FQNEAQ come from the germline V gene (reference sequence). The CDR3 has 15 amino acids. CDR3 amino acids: CASSLVVTGYEKLFF. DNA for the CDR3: TGTGCCAGCAGCTTAGTCGTGACAGGGTATGAAAAACTGTTTTTT.

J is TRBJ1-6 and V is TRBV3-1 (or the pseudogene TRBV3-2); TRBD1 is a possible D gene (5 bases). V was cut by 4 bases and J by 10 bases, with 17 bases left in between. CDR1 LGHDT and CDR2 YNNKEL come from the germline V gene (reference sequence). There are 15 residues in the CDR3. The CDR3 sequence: CASSRRDGGPSPLHF. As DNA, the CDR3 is TGTGCCAGCAGCCGTCGGGACGGCGGACCCTCACCCCTCCACTTT.

CDR3 coding DNA: TGTGCCATCTCCGGACAGGGGGCGGAGACCCAGTACTTC. This sequence encodes CAISGQGAETQYF. V and J are TRBV10-3 and TRBJ2-5, with 11 bases fitting TRBD1. The CDR3 is made up of 13 amino acids. Germline lookup yields CDR1 ENHRY and CDR2 SYGVKD. V trimming: 8 bases; J trimming: 5 bases; junction bases outside the gene matches: 4.

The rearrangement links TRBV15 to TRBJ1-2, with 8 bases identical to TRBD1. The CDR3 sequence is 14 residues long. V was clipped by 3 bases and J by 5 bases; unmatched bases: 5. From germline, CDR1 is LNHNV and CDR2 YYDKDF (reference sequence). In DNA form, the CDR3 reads TGTGCCACCAGCAGGAATACAGGGGGATATGGCTACACCTTC. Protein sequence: CATSRNTGGYGYTF.

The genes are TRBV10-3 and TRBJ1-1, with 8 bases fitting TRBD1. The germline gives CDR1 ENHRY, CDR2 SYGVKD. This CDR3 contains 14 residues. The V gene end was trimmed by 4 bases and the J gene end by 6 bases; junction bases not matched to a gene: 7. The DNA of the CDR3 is TGTGCCATCAGTGGACAGGGGCTTGGCGCTGAAGCTTTCTTT. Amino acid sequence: CAISGQGLGAEAFF.

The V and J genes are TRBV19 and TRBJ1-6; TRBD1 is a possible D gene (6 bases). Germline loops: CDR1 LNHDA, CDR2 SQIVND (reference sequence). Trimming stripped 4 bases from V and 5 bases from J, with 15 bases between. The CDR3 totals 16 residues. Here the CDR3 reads CASSKGGGMDNSPLHF. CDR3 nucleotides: TGTGCCAGTAGTAAAGGGGGGGGTATGGATAATTCACCCCTCCACTTT.

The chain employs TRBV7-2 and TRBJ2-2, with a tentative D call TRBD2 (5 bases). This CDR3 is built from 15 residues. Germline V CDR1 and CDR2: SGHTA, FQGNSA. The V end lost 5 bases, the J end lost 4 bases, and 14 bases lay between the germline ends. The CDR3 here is CASSQSGIATGELFF. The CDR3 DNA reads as TGTGCCAGCAGCCAGAGCGGAATTGCCACCGGGGAGCTGTTTTTT.

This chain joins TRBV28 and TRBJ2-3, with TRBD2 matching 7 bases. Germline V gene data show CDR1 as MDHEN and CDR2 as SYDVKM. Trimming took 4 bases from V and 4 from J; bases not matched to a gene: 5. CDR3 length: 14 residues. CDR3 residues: CASSSGTTSDTQYF. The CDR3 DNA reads TGTGCCAGCAGTTCGGGGACTACTTCAGATACGCAGTATTTT.

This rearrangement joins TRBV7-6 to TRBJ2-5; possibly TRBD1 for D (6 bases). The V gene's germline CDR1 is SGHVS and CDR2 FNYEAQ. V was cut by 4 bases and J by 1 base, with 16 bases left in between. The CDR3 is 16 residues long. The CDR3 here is CASSWDIPSGQETQYF. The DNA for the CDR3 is TGTGCCAGCAGCTGGGACATCCCCTCGGGCCAAGAGACCCAGTACTTC.

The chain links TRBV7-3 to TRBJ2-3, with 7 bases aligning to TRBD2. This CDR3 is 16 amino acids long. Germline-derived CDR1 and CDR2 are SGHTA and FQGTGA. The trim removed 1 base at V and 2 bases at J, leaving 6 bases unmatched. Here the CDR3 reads CASSLNPGGNTDTQYF. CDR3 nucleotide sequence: TGTGCCAGCAGCTTAAATCCGGGGGGTAACACAGATACGCAGTATTTT.

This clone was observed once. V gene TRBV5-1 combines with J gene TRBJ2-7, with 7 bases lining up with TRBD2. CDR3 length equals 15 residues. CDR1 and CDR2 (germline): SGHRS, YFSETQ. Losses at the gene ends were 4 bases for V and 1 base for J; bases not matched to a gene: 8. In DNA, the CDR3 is TGCGCCAGCAGCCGCGAGCGGGGACCGTCCTACGAGCAGTACTTC. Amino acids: CASSRERGPSYEQYF.

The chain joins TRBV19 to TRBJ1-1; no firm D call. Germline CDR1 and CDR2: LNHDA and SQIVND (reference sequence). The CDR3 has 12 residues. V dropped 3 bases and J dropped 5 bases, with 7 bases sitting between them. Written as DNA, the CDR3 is TGTGCCAGTAGTATGGGCAGAACTGAAGCTTTCTTT. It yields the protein CASSMGRTEAFF.

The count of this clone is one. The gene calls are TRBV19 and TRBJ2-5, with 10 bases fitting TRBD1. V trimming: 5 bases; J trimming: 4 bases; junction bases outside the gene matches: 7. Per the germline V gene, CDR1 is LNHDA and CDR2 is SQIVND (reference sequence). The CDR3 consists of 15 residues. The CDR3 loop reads CASSPGQGLRETQYF. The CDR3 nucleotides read TGTGCCAGTAGTCCGGGACAGGGGCTGCGAGAGACCCAGTACTTC. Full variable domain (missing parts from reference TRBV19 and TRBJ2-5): DGGITQSPKYLFRKEGQNVTLSCEQNLNHDAMYWYRQDPGQGLRLIYYSQIVNDFQKGDIAEGYSVSREKKESFPLTVTSAQKNPTAFYLCASSPGQGLRETQYFGPGTRLLVL.

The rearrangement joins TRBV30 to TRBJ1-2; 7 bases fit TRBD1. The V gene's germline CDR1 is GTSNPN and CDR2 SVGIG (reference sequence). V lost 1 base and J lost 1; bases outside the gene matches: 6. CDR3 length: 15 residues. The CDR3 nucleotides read TGTGCCTGGAGTGACCCTGGACAGGTTAACTATGGCTACACCTTC. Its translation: CAWSDPGQVNYGYTF. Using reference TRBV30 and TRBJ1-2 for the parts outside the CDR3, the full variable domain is SQTIHQWPATLVQPVGSPLSLECTVEGTSNPNLYWYRQAAGRGLQLLFYSVGIGQISSEVPQNLSASRPQDRQFILSSKKLLLSDSGFYLCAWSDPGQVNYGYTFGSGTRLTVV.

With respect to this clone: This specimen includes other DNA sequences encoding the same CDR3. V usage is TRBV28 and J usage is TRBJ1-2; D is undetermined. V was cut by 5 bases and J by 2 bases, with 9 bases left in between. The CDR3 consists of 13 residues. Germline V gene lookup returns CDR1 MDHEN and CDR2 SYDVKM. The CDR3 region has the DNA TGTGCCAGCAGTCCCGGAGGCAACTATGGCTACACCTTC. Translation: CASSPGGNYGYTF.

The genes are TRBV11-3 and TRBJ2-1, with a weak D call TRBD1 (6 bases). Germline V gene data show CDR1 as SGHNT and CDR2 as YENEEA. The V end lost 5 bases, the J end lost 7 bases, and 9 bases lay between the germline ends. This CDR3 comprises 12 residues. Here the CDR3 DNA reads TGTGCCAGCAGCAACAGGGAGAATGAGCAGTTCTTC. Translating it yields CASSNRENEQFF.

CDR3 in DNA: TGTGCCAGCTCATCCGACAGGGGGGCAGATACGCAGTATTTT. Translated, it gives CASSSDRGADTQYF. The V call is TRBV18, the J call TRBJ2-3; 9 bases fit TRBD1. The CDR3 covers 14 residues. Unmatched junction bases numbered 4, after V lost 5 bases and J lost 4 bases. Per the germline V gene, CDR1 is KGHSH and CDR2 is LQKENI.

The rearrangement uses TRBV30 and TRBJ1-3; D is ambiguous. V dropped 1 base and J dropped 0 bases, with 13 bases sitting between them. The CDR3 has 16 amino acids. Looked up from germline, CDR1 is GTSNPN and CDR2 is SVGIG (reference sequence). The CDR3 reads CAWSARSTNSGNTIYF. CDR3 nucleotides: TGTGCCTGGAGTGCTAGATCGACAAACTCTGGAAACACCATATATTTT. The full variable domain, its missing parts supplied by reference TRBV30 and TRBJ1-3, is SQTIHQWPATLVQPVGSPLSLECTVEGTSNPNLYWYRQAAGRGLQLLFYSVGIGQISSEVPQNLSASRPQDRQFILSSKKLLLSDSGFYLCAWSARSTNSGNTIYFGEGSWLTVV.